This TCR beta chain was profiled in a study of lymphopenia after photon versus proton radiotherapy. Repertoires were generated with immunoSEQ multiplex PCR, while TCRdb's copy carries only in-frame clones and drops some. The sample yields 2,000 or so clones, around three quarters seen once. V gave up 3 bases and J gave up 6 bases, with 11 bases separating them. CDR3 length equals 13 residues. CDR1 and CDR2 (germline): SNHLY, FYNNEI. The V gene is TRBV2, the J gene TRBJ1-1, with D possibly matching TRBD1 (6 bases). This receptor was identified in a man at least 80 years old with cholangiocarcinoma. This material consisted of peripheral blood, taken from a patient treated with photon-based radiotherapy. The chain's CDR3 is CASSDLAGAEAFF. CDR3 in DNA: TGTGCCAGCAGTGACCTAGCAGGGGCTGAAGCTTTCTTT.